This TCR beta chain was captured in a study of OX40 agonist ivuxolimab in advanced cancers. Overall study context: Patients assigned to dose escalation were diagnosed with hepatocellular carcinoma, melanoma, renal cell or head and neck cancer.

J was trimmed by 1 base and V by 4 bases; bases with no gene match: 7. Germline V gene data show CDR1 as MNHEY and CDR2 as SVGAGI. CDR3 length: 16 amino acids. Sequencing used immunoSEQ multiplex PCR; TCRdb keeps in-frame clones, though not all of them. Of tens of thousands of clones listed, about 87% are singletons. The sequences come from CD4+ or CD8+ T cells sorted from blood, collected in a trial of the OX40 agonist ivuxolimab. J is TRBJ2-1 and V is TRBV6-5, with TRBD2 matching 7 bases. This clonotype was obtained from an adult with an advanced solid tumor such as melanoma, head and neck, liver or kidney cancer. The DNA for the CDR3 is TGTGCCAGCAGTTTACTAGCGTCCCCTTCCTACAATGAGCAGTTCTTC. It yields the protein CASSLLASPSYNEQFF.